The following is a T cell receptor (beta chain) sequence with its context. Its antigen is still unknown. Trimming took 1 base from V and 0 from J; bases not matched to a gene: 0. The CDR3 extends over 15 amino acids. Germline lookup yields CDR1 SGHDT and CDR2 YYEEEE. This sample is part of a study of brain metastases from non-small cell lung cancer. The protocol was immunoSEQ multiplex PCR, while the TCRdb copy is restricted to in-frame clones and leaves out a portion. The sample includes approximately 7,800 clones, just under 85% seen only once; the top ten take around 4%. Study-level results: Compared with their matched primary tumors, around 69% of brain metastases showed expanded T-cell clones. Metastases had sparse T cells but largely shared repertoires with primaries.

The receptor was derived from a donor aged 40 or over with non-small cell lung cancer. The sequenced sample was primary lung tumor tissue. This chain connects TRBV5-6 to TRBJ2-7, with TRBD2 matching over 11 bases. CDR3 residues: CASSLLAGGSYEQYF. DNA of the CDR3: TGTGCCAGCAGCTTGCTAGCGGGGGGCTCCTACGAGCAGTACTTC. The full variable domain, with the rest looked up from reference TRBV5-6 and TRBJ2-7, is DAGVTQSPTHLIKTRGQQVTLRCSPKSGHDTVSWYQQALGQGPQFIFQYYEEEERQRGNFPDRFSGHQFPNYSSELNVNALLLGDSALYLCASSLLAGGSYEQYFGPGTRLTVT.